The entry below gives a single TCR beta chain sequence along with its context. The antigen it recognizes is unknown. One base away there is no much larger clone; base qualities are not given. The record originates from a study of blood T cell repertoires in COVID-19 (dated by TCRdb to the early 2020s). Regarding the research as a whole: Samples covering the acute and convalescent phases of COVID-19 were provided by collaborators in the United States, Italy and Spain. The prospective study material was composed of cDNA or gDNA derived from T cells, B-cell-depleted T cells, or PBMCs. Subjects who had been exposed to COVID-19, were actively infected with it, or had recovered from it provided the deeply sampled blood TCRbeta repertoires that made up the dataset. The repertoires were released in a freely available public database meant as a resource for research on the immune response to SARS-CoV-2. The samples were drawn from two sources: the first 160 participants of the ongoing ImmuneRACE study, and approximately 1,300 subjects contributed by 6 global collaborators. The sample metadata nearly always contained a de-identified subject ID, COVID-19 status, age in years and sex. HLA class I and class II types, where available, came from metadata supplied by the sample provider rather than from assay-based typing. The study at large found these results: The amount of clinical and demographic metadata varied by source and participant and was provided uncurated.

V loses 8 bases, J loses 2 bases, and the germline ends lie 12 bases apart. Reading from cysteine to phenylalanine, the CDR3 counts 12 amino acids. Only the CDR3 portion is preserved as DNA: 36 bases, with reading frame beginning at the first base. CDR1 is given as GTSNPN and CDR2 as SVGIG, both from the germline V gene (reference sequence). The immunoSEQ Assay, a bias-controlled multiplex PCR, was used to amplify TCRbeta CDR3 regions from genomic DNA. Turning to the authors' computational methods: Nucleated cell counts per sample were estimated from amplification of reference gene primers within the assay. To quantify the absolute abundance of each unique TCRbeta CDR3 rearrangement, sequence reads were collapsed and filtered. Productive Simpson clonality was computed per sample as the square root of Simpson's diversity index over productive rearrangements. Sourced from immuneACCESS, this table was stored by TCRdb with only in-frame sequences that have V and J called. A share of the clones is absent; for the studies checked, an unresolved V gene accounts for under half, and the remainder has no known explanation. Clone size and V and J calls were adopted from that table, with D and trimming inferred from the DNA. This sample lists over 200,000 clones; approximately 86% were detected once. Of the sample, about 0.8% is held by the ten largest clones.

Collaborating institutions collected whole blood in K2EDTA tubes following their own protocols. Collaborator samples were shipped for TCRbeta analysis as frozen whole blood, isolated PBMCs, or DNA extracted from either sample type. Sequenced: peripheral blood. The TCR originated in a woman aged 25 to 45 with acute or convalescent COVID-19. The chain is encoded by TRBV30 joined to TRBJ1-2; TRBD1 is a possible D gene, resting on 5 matching bases. The CDR3 corresponds to CAGWGGNYGYTF. The DNA sequence reads TGTGCCGGCTGGGGGGGGAACTATGGCTACACCTTC.